This entry describes one T cell receptor beta chain. Trimming removed 2 bases from V and 4 bases from J; junction bases left unmatched: 16. Germline loops: CDR1 MGHRA, CDR2 YSYEKL. The CDR3 sequence is 19 residues long. Sequencing used immunoSEQ multiplex PCR; TCRdb keeps in-frame clones, though not all of them. Of around 53,000 clones listed, around nine tenths are singletons. The sample comes from a study of blood T cell repertoires in COVID-19. Sequences were obtained from peripheral blood. This clonotype was sampled from a human donor in a cohort sampled during active COVID-19. The J gene is TRBJ2-1, the V gene TRBV4-1; 8 bases align to TRBD1. As DNA, the CDR3 is TGCGCCAGCAGCCAACGGATGGGCATTATCAGGGGGCTGTACAATGAGCAGTTCTTC. This translates into CASSQRMGIIRGLYNEQFF.